This T cell receptor beta chain was sequenced during a study of OX40 agonist ivuxolimab in advanced cancers. Study results and caveats: It was not determined which antigens were specifically recognized by the peripheral T cells that had undergone clonal expansion. Mean expanded clone counts were higher in CD8+ than CD4+ T cells.

This CDR3 spans 13 amino acids. V lost 1 base to trimming and J lost 8 bases, with 12 bases between them. At baseline, cycle 4 day 1, and cycle 7 day 1, blood was sampled. This clone was recorded once. Its antigen remains unknown. The method was immunoSEQ multiplex PCR; TCRdb's version includes in-frame clones alone and lacks a portion of them. The sample carries about 58,000 clones, 83% recorded once. V gene TRBV5-3 combines with J gene TRBJ1-2; D unclear. TRBV5-3 is an open reading frame, and its role is uncertain. The sequences come from CD4+ or CD8+ T cells sorted from blood, collected in a trial of the OX40 agonist ivuxolimab. This clonotype was obtained from an adult with an advanced solid tumor such as melanoma, head and neck, liver or kidney cancer. The chain's CDR3 is CARSLMWVGGYTF. The CDR3 region has the DNA TGTGCCAGAAGCTTGATGTGGGTTGGGGGCTACACCTTC.